This T cell receptor beta chain was captured by sequencing in a study of Graves' ophthalmopathy and Graves' hyperthyroidism (dated by TCRdb to 2017 to 2018). With respect to the entire study: Peripheral blood was collected at initial diagnosis, before any treatment. An independent validation cohort comprised 18 to 20 hyperthyroidism patients and some 16 patients who later progressed from hyperthyroidism to ophthalmopathy. A discovery set of 90 to 100 patients (under 45 ophthalmopathy, 57 stable hyperthyroidism) was enrolled to explore V-J signatures distinguishing ophthalmopathy from hyperthyroidism. In over 5 hyperthyroidism patients, the T-cell repertoire of thyroid tissue was compared with the T-cell repertoire of blood. TCR beta repertoire signatures were used to distinguish Graves' ophthalmopathy from Graves' hyperthyroidism and to predict progression to ophthalmopathy. In total, some 130 blood samples were TCR-sequenced: approximately 42 ophthalmopathy, under 85 hyperthyroidism and approximately 17 hyperthyroidism-to-ophthalmopathy patients. Following sample collection, hyperthyroidism patients were given methimazole at a starting dose of 30 mg daily, and ophthalmopathy patients were given high-dose intravenous methylprednisolone.

Study-level results and caveats: In validation, the model predicted ophthalmopathy progression with more than 55% sensitivity and less than 80% specificity; eleven to twelve predicted patients were CT-confirmed with GO in a median of about 6.2 months. Most expanded thyroid clonotypes with frequency above 0.001 were also detected in blood, suggesting blood repertoires may reflect the thyroid immune response. Sample size was not statistically predetermined, and group allocation was not concealed from the investigators. In cross-validation, the 13-signature model distinguished ophthalmopathy from stable hyperthyroidism with approximately 90% sensitivity and 81% to 82% specificity, while in the test set the corresponding values were about 80% and 75%.

TCR beta CDR3 regions were amplified from RNA transcripts for repertoire sequencing. A first-round RT-PCR used HTBI primers with the Qiagen OneStep RT-PCR kit, followed by a second-round multiplex PCR, size selection and purification. The libraries underwent paired-end sequencing with 100 bp reads on an Illumina HiSeq2000. Per the authors' processing: SOAPnuke was used to process the reads, throwing out any read that had adapters, had uncalled bases, had a mean Phred below 15, or lacked an exact constant-primer or identifier match. COPE v1.2.5 was used to merge high-quality paired reads. Each unique nucleotide sequence was treated as a clonotype, and MiTCR v1.1 was used to align the clonotypes to the IMGT TRB V, D and J references. The analysis was limited to V-J combinations with a frequency above 0.0001, which together covered over 99% of the repertoires. A TCR clonal expansion and chaos score per V-J combination was defined as the ratio of F50 clonal expansion to chaos observed in the TCRdist matrix. Welch's t-statistics and random forest were used to reduce the features to roughly 14 V-J combinations, which were then used as input to a naive Bayes classifier. The similarity between thyroid and blood repertoires was quantified using the Morisita-Horn index. TCRdb reanalyzed the raw reads on its own, using fastp at Q25 for trimming and MiXCR for clone calling, and kept in-frame beta chains. Every distinct CDR3 protein forms one entry, paired with its most common genes and DNA. It is TCRdb's table, rather than the study itself, that gives the V and J calls and clone size. This sample gives around 670,000 distinct CDR3 sequences in total; 35% to 50% of them show up just once. Roughly 45% of the sample comes from the top ten.

CDR1 and CDR2 are read off the germline V gene as MGHDK and SYGVNS. The junction shows trimming of 8 bases on V and 8 bases on J, plus 15 bases between the germline ends. Including cysteine and phenylalanine, the CDR3 has 12 amino acids. Only CDR3 DNA is held: 36 bases, read in frame from base 1. This clonotype was seen once. The specificity of this receptor is unknown. Base qualities were left out, and no much larger clone turns up one base away. A solitary read yields weak support. The ophthalmopathy patients had moderately to severely active disease, with a Clinical Activity Score of 3 or higher, a NOSPECS grade of 4 or higher, and a disease duration of less than 3 months. Patients were excluded if they had other autoimmune diseases, uncontrolled infections, pregnancy or lactation. Clinical symptoms, serum thyroxine, TRAb, thyroid ultrasound and orbital computed tomography formed the basis of the diagnosis. Using Ficoll-Paque density gradient centrifugation, PBMCs were isolated from 8.5 to 10 ml of fresh peripheral blood. Total RNA was extracted using Trizol reagent, and RNA quality was checked on an Agilent 2100 Bioanalyzer.

Sequencing input: peripheral blood. Recombination linked TRBV25-1 to TRBJ1-2, with the D gene uncertain. This receptor was identified in an adult man with Graves' ophthalmopathy. The CDR3 here reads CASLAVLEGYTF. The nucleotide sequence is given as TGTGCCAGCTTAGCCGTTCTGGAGGGCTACACCTTC.